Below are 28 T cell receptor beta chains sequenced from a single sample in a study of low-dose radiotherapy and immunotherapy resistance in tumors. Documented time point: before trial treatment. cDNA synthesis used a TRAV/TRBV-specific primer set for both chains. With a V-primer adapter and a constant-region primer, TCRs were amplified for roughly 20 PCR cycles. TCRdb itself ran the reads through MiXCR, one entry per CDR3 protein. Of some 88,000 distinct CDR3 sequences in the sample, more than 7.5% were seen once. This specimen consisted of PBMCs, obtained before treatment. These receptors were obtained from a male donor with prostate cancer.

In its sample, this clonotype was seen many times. The DNA of the CDR3 is TGTGCCAGCTCACGCATGGGGACGGTAACTAGCACAGATACGCAGTATTTT. This translates into CASSRMGTVTSTDTQYF. V is TRBV18 and J is TRBJ2-3; possibly TRBD1 or TRBD2 for D (5 bases each). Germline CDR1 reads KGHSH; CDR2 reads LQKENI. V was shortened by 4 bases and J by 0 bases, with 17 bases between the two germline ends. The CDR3 extends over 17 amino acids.

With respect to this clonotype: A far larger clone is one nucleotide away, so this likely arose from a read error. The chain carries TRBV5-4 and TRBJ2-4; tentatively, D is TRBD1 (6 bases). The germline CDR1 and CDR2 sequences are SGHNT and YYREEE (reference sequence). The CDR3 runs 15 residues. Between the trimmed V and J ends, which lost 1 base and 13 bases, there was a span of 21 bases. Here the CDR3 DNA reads TGTGCCAGCAGCTTGCTCAAGGACAGCTACAATGAGCAGTACTTC. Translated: CASSLLKDSYNEQYF. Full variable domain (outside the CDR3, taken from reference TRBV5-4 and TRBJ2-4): ETGVTQSPTHLIKTRGQQVTLRCSSQSGHNTVSWYQQALGQGPQFIFQYYREEENGRGNFPPRFSGLQFPNYSSELNVNALELDDSALYLCASSLLKDSYNEQYFGAGTRLSVL.

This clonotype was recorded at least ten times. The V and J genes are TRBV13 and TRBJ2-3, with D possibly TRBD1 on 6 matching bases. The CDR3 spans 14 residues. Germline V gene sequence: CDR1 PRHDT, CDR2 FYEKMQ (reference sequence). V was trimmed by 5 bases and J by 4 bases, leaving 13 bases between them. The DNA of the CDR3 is TGTGCCAGCAGCGCCGACAGGAGGTCAGATACGCAGTATTTT. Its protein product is CASSADRRSDTQYF.

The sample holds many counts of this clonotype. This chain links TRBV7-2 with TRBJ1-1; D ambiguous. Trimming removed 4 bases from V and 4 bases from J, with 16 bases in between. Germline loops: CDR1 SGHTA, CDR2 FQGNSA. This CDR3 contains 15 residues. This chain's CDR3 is CASSSSGPGGTEAFF. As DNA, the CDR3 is TGTGCCAGCAGCTCGAGTGGACCGGGCGGCACTGAAGCTTTCTTT.

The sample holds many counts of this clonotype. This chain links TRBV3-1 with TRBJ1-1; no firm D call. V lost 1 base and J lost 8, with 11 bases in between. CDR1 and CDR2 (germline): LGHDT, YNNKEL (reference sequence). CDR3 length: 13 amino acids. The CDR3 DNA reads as TGTGCCAGCAGCCAAGCAAGAGAAGGAGAAGCTTTCTTT. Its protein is CASSQAREGEAFF.

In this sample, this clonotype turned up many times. CDR3 amino acids: CAWGQGMTDTQYF. DNA of the CDR3: TGTGCCTGGGGACAGGGTATGACAGATACGCAGTATTTT. V usage is TRBV30 and J usage is TRBJ2-3; 8 bases map to TRBD1. Germline V CDR1 and CDR2: GTSNPN, SVGIG (reference sequence). The CDR3 extends over 13 amino acids. The V and J ends lost 5 bases and 3 bases, in that order; junction bases with no gene match: 4.

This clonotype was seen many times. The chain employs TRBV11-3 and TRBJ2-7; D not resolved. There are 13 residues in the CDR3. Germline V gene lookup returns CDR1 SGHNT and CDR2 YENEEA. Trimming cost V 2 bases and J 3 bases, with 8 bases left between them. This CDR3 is CASSLYANYEQYF. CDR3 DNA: TGTGCCAGCAGCTTATACGCTAACTACGAGCAGTACTTC.

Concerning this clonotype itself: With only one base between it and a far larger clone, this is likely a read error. The CDR3 DNA reads TGCGCCAGCAGCCAGGAGACAGGGGGCCTATACAATGAGCAGTACTTC. Translation gives CASSQETGGLYNEQYF. This chain joins TRBV4-3 and TRBJ2-7; 10 positions agree with TRBD1. Germline CDR1 and CDR2: LGHNA and YSLEER. The CDR3 is 16 amino acids. Trimming cost V 3 bases and J 7 bases; bases outside gene matches: 12.

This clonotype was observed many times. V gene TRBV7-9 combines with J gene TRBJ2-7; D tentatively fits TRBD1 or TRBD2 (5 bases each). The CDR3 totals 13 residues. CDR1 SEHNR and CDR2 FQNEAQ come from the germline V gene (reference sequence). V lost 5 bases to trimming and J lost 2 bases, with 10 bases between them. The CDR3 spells CASSRDGTYEQYF. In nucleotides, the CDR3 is TGTGCCAGCAGCCGGGACGGAACCTACGAGCAGTACTTC.

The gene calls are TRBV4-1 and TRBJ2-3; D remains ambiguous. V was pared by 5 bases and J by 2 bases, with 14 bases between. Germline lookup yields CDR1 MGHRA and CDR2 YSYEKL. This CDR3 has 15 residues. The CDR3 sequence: CASSLGTTYTDTQYF. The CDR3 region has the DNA TGCGCCAGCAGCTTGGGCACTACCTACACAGATACGCAGTATTTT.

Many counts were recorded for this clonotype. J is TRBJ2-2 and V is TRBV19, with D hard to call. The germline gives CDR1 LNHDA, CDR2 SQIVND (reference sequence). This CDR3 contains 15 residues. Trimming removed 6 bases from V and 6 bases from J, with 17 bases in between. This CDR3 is CASSPFSAVAGELFF. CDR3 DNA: TGTGCCAGTAGCCCCTTCTCGGCTGTCGCCGGGGAGCTGTTTTTT.

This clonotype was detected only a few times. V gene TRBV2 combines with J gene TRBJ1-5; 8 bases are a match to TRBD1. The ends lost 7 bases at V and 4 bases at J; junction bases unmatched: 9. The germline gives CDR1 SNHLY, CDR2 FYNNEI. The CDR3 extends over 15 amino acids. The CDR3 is CASTRQGLLNQPQHF. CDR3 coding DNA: TGTGCCAGCACAAGACAGGGGCTATTAAATCAGCCCCAGCATTTT.

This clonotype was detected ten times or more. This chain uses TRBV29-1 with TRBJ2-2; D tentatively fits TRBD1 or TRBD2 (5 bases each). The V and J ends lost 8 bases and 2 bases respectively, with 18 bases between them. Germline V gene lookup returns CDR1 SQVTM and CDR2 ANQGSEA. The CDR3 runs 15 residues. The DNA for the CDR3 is TGCAGCACAAGAGCCGGGACGGGCAACACCGGGGAGCTGTTTTTT. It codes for CSTRAGTGNTGELFF.

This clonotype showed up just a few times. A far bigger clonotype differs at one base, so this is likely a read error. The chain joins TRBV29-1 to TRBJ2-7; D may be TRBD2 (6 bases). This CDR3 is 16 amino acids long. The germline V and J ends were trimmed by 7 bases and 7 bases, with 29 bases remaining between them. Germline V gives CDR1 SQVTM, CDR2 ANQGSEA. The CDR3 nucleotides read TGCAGCGCGTTATTGGGGGGATTAAGCTCCTACAATGAGCAGTACTTC. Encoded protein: CSALLGGLSSYNEQYF.

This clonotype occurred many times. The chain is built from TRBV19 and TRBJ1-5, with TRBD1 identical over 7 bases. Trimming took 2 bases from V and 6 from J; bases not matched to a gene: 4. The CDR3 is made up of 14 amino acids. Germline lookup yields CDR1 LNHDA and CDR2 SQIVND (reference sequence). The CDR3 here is CASSISGGGQPQHF. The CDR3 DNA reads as TGTGCCAGTAGTATATCAGGGGGTGGTCAGCCCCAGCATTTT. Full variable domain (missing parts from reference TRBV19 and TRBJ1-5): DGGITQSPKYLFRKEGQNVTLSCEQNLNHDAMYWYRQDPGQGLRLIYYSQIVNDFQKGDIAEGYSVSREKKESFPLTVTSAQKNPTAFYLCASSISGGGQPQHFGDGTRLSIL.

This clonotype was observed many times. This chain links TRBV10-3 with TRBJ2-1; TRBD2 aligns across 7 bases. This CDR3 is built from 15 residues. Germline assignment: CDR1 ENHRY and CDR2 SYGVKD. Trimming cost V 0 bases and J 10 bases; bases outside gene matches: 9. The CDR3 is CAISESSQVGGEQFF. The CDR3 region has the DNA TGTGCCATCAGTGAGTCCTCGCAAGTGGGAGGGGAGCAGTTCTTC.

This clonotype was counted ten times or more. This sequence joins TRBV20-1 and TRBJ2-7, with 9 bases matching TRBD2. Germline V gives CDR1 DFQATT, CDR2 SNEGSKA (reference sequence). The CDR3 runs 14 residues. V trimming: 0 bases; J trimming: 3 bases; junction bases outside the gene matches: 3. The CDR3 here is CSARDSAGGYEQYF. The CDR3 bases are TGCAGTGCTAGAGATTCAGCGGGAGGCTACGAGCAGTACTTC.

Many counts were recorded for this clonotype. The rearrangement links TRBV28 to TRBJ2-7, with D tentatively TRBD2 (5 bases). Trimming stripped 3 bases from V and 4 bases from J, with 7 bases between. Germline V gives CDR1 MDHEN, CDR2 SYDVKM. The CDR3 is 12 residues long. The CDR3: CASSFRRYEQYF. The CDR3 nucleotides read TGTGCCAGCAGTTTCCGGAGGTACGAGCAGTACTTC.

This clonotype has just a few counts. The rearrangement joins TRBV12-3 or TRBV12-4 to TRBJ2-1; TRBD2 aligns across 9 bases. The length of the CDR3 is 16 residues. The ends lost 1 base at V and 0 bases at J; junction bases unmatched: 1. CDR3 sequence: CASSLEREVSYNEQFF. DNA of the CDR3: TGTGCCAGCAGTTTAGAGCGGGAGGTCTCCTACAATGAGCAGTTCTTC.

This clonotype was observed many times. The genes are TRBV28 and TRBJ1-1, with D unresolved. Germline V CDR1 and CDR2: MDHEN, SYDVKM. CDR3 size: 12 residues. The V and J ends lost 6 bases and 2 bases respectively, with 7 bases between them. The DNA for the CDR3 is TGTGCCAGCAGCTGGGCAAACACTGAAGCTTTCTTT. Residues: CASSWANTEAFF.

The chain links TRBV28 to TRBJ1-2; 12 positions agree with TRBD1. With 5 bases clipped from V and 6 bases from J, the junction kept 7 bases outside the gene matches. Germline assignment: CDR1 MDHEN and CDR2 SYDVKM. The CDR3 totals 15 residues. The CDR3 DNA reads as TGTGCCAGCAGTGCCCCGGGACAGGGGGCGGATGGCTACACCTTC. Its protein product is CASSAPGQGADGYTF.

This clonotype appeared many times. The CDR3 region has the DNA TGTGCCAGCAGCTTCGGAGCGAACACCGGGGAGCTGTTTTTT. Its translation: CASSFGANTGELFF. The chain recombines TRBV5-5 with TRBJ2-2; no reliable D call. The germline gives CDR1 SGHKS, CDR2 YYEKEE (reference sequence). V lost 2 bases and J 0 bases, leaving 5 bases between the germline ends. The CDR3 is 14 amino acids.

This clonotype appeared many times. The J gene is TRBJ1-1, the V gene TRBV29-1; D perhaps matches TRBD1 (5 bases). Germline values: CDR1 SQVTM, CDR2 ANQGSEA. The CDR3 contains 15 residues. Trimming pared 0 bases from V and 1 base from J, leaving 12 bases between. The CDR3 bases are TGCAGCGTTGAAGAATCCCCAGGGACGAACACTGAAGCTTTCTTT. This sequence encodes CSVEESPGTNTEAFF.

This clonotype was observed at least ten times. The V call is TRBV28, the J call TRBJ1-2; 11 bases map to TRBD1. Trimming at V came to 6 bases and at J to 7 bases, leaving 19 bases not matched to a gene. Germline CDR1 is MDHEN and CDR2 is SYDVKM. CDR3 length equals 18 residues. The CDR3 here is CASSVINPGDRGFFGYTF. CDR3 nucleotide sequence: TGTGCCAGCAGCGTCATAAACCCGGGGGACAGGGGGTTTTTTGGCTACACCTTC.

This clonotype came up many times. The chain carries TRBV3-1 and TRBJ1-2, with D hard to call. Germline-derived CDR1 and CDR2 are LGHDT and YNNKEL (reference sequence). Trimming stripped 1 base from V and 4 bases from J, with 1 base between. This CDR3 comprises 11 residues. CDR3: CASSQAYGYTF. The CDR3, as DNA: TGTGCCAGCAGCCAAGCCTATGGCTACACCTTC. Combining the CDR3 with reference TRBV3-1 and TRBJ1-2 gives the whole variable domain DTAVSQTPKYLVTQMGNDKSIKCEQNLGHDTMYWYKQDSKKFLKIMFSYNNKELIINETVPNRFSPKSPDKAHLNLHINSLELGDSAVYFCASSQAYGYTFGSGTRLTVV.

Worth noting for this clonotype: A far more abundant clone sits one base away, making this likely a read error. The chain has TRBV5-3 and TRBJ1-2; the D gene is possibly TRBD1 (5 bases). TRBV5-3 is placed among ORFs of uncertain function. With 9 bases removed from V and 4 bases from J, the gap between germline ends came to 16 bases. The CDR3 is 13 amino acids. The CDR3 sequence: CANSQGDGYGYTF. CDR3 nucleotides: TGTGCCAACAGCCAAGGGGACGGCTATGGCTACACCTTC.

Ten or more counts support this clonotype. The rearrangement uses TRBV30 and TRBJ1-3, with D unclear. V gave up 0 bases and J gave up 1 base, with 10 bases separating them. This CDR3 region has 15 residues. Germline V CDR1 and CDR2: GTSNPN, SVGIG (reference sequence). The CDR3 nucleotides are TGTGCCTGGAGTGTACGGCGGACTTCTGGAAACACCATATATTTT. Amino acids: CAWSVRRTSGNTIYF.

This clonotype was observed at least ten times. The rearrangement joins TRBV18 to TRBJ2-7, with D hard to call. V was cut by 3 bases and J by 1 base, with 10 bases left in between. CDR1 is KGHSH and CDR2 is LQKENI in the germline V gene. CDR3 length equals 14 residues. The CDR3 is CASSPLKSSYEQYF. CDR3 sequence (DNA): TGTGCCAGCTCACCCCTCAAGTCATCCTACGAGCAGTACTTC.